Following are 10 T cell receptor beta chains from one sample sequenced in a study of CD8+CD57+ T cells in acquired aplastic anemia. Genomic DNA provided the template from which TCR beta VDJ and CDR3 profiles were obtained. TCRdb re-analysed the reads in MiXCR, keeping a single row per CDR3 protein. This repertoire shows about 400,000 distinct CDR3 sequences, about two thirds found once; its top ten account for 4%. The source material was sorted CD4+, CD8+, or CD8+CD57+ T cells (not recorded which) from PBMCs. The origin of the receptors is a human donor in good health, serving as a control.

This clonotype was detected only once. A read error is likely, as this CDR3 ends without the conserved phenylalanine or tryptophan. No DNA is shown, since the ends of the CDR3 on it are uncertain; the CDR3 is the one TCRdb lists. The V gene is TRBV7-9, the J gene TRBJ2-5; the table's D call, TRBD1, has no DNA check behind it. Per germline, CDR1 SEHNR and CDR2 FQNEAQ (reference sequence). 13 amino acids form the CDR3, both terminal residues included. The CDR3: CASSLDMGVALDT.

V is TRBV12-3 or TRBV12-4 and J is TRBJ2-3; possibly TRBD2 for D (5 bases). CDR3 length: 13 amino acids. Between the trimmed V and J ends, which lost 3 bases and 2 bases, there was a span of 6 bases. CDR3 nucleotides: TGTGCCAGCAGTTTGGAGGCCACAGATACGCAGTATTTT. As protein: CASSLEATDTQYF.

A remark on this clonotype: One end of the junction is discordant with germline, which a read error may explain. CDR3 sequence: CASSPRAGDYYGHTF. CDR3 coding DNA: TGTGCCAGCAGCCCCCGGGCGGGGGATTACTATGGCCACACCTTC. J is TRBJ1-2 and V is TRBV7-9, with D possibly matching TRBD1 (5 bases). CDR1 is SEHNR, CDR2 FQNEAQ, per germline (reference sequence). This CDR3 spans 15 amino acids.

For this clonotype: The final CDR3 position lacks the conserved phenylalanine or tryptophan, pointing to a likely read error. It is unclear where the CDR3 begins or ends on the DNA, so no DNA is shown, and the CDR3 is as TCRdb lists it. The chain joins TRBV9 to TRBJ2-5; the table's D call of TRBD1 was not tested on the DNA. Germline V gene data show CDR1 as SGDLS and CDR2 as YYNGEE. The length of the CDR3 is 13 amino acids, counting both ends. This chain's CDR3 is CASSSRGVQNYDL.

With respect to this clonotype: Just one base apart from a much larger clone, this may be a read error. CDR3 region: CASSVEKNQPQHF. DNA for the CDR3: TGTGCCAGCAGTGTGGAGAAGAATCAGCCCCAGCATTTT. V and J are TRBV6-4 and TRBJ1-5; D call uncertain. Per the germline V gene, CDR1 is MRHNA and CDR2 is SNTAGT. Trimming took 4 bases from V and 4 from J, leaving 8 bases between them. The CDR3 has 13 residues.

There are a few counts of this clonotype. This chain joins TRBV10-1 and TRBJ2-7; 9 nucleotides match TRBD1. V trimming: 2 bases; J trimming: 3 bases; junction bases outside the gene matches: 5. Germline V gives CDR1 WNHNN, CDR2 SYGVQD (reference sequence). CDR3 length equals 15 residues. The CDR3 bases are TGCGCCAGCAGTGAGGGGACAGGGAATTACTACGAGCAGTACTTC. Encoded protein: CASSEGTGNYYEQYF.

The CDR3 spells CASSETGIRPLYTF. The CDR3 DNA reads as TGTGCCAGCAGCGAGACAGGGATTCGCCCGCTCTACACCTTC. This chain uses TRBV14 with TRBJ1-2; TRBD1 matches at 7 bases. The germline gives CDR1 SGHDN, CDR2 FVKESK. The CDR3 runs to 14 residues. V dropped 5 bases and J dropped 10; count of bases not matched to a gene: 13.

The J gene is TRBJ1-2, the V gene TRBV20-1; TRBD1 aligns across 7 bases. CDR1 is DFQATT, CDR2 SNEGSKA, per germline (reference sequence). The CDR3 extends over 15 amino acids. The V gene end was trimmed by 0 bases and the J gene end by 4 bases; junction bases not matched to a gene: 8. CDR3 nucleotide sequence: TGCAGTGCTAGAGATTACAGGGGACGCTTCTATGGCTACACCTTC. Its translation is CSARDYRGRFYGYTF.

This sequence joins TRBV20-1 and TRBJ1-2; maybe TRBD1 (6 bases). This CDR3 region has 14 residues. Germline-derived CDR1 and CDR2 are DFQATT and SNEGSKA (reference sequence). V was clipped by 3 bases and J by 7 bases, with 18 bases between them. In DNA form, the CDR3 reads TGCAGTGCTAGGCTAGGGGGGCGTGGGTCTGGCTACACCTTC. Amino acid sequence: CSARLGGRGSGYTF.

This clonotype was counted a few times. The genes are TRBV19 and TRBJ1-1, with D hard to call. Germline loops: CDR1 LNHDA, CDR2 SQIVND (reference sequence). V was shortened by 5 bases and J by 5 bases, with 12 bases between the two germline ends. CDR3 length: 13 residues. CDR3 protein: CASSPVGWTEAFF. The CDR3 nucleotides are TGTGCCAGTAGTCCCGTAGGGTGGACTGAAGCTTTCTTT.